The 18 T cell receptor beta chains below come from one sample, sequenced in a study of sequential checkpoint blockade in melanoma. TCRdb's table, derived via immunoSEQ multiplex PCR, lists solely in-frame clones and lacks some. The sample lists roughly 10,000 clones; roughly 63% were seen once. Noted treatment: randomized to nivolumab then ipilimumab (arm A) or the reverse (arm B). The material sequenced was CD8+ T cells sorted from blood (inferred from file names), taken from a patient given nivolumab and ipilimumab in sequence. Every receptor here comes from a human donor with melanoma.

The gene calls are TRBV5-5 and TRBJ1-1; 7 nucleotides align to TRBD1. Trimming at V came to 4 bases and at J to 7 bases, leaving 16 bases not matched to a gene. The V gene's germline CDR1 is SGHKS and CDR2 YYEKEE (reference sequence). This CDR3 is built from 16 residues. CDR3 amino acids: CASSGRFRDSLIEAFF. Here the CDR3 DNA reads TGTGCCAGCAGCGGGCGTTTTCGGGACAGCCTGATTGAAGCTTTCTTT.

The rearrangement links TRBV27 to TRBJ1-5, with TRBD1 matching over 8 bases. This CDR3 is built from 14 residues. J gave up 1 base and V 4 bases, and 0 bases lay outside the gene matches. The germline gives CDR1 MNHEY, CDR2 SMNVEV (reference sequence). In nucleotides, the CDR3 is TGTGCCAGCAGTTCAGGGGGCAGCAATCAGCCCCAGCATTTT. Protein: CASSSGGSNQPQHF.

The chain joins TRBV2 to TRBJ2-7, with D possibly TRBD2 on 5 matching bases. With 5 bases removed from V and 6 bases from J, the gap between germline ends came to 14 bases. CDR1 is SNHLY and CDR2 is FYNNEI in the germline V gene. The length of the CDR3 is 13 residues. This CDR3 reads CASSFSGLGEQYF. The CDR3 DNA reads TGTGCCAGCAGTTTTTCGGGGTTGGGCGAGCAGTACTTC.

This chain links TRBV10-3 with TRBJ1-5, with TRBD1 as a possible D gene (5 bases). From germline, CDR1 is ENHRY and CDR2 SYGVKD. Trimming cost V 4 bases and J 5 bases, with 9 bases left between them. The CDR3 totals 13 residues. The CDR3 is CAISVQDDQPQHF. The CDR3 nucleotides read TGTGCCATCAGTGTACAGGACGATCAGCCCCAGCATTTT.

This chain connects TRBV2 to TRBJ2-1; D remains unclear. The ends were cut back, 5 bases at V and 1 base at J, with 12 bases in the middle. Germline CDR1 SNHLY, CDR2 FYNNEI. The length of the CDR3 is 15 residues. The CDR3 loop reads CASSPSIGSYNEQFF. The CDR3 coding sequence is TGTGCCAGCAGTCCCTCCATCGGTTCCTACAATGAGCAGTTCTTC.

This clone occurred a few times. CDR3 protein: CASRPGLAGAEYTDTQYF. Here the CDR3 DNA reads TGTGCCAGCAGGCCGGGACTAGCGGGGGCCGAATATACAGATACGCAGTATTTT. The V and J genes are TRBV7-3 and TRBJ2-3, with 14 bases identical to TRBD2. CDR1 and CDR2 (germline): SGHTA, FQGTGA. The junction had 11 bases not matched to a gene; V was cut back by 6 bases and J by 3 bases. The CDR3 contains 18 residues.

The chain uses TRBV5-6 and TRBJ2-1; TRBD2 matches at 10 bases. The germline V gene encodes CDR1 SGHDT and CDR2 YYEEEE. The J segment lost 4 bases and the V segment lost 0 bases, leaving 4 bases of the junction unmatched. There are 16 residues in the CDR3. The CDR3 region has the DNA TGTGCCAGCAGCTTGGAGCGGGGGGGATTTTACAATGAGCAGTTCTTC. Translating gives CASSLERGGFYNEQFF.

The gene calls are TRBV10-3 and TRBJ1-1, with unresolved D. CDR3 size: 13 residues. V was clipped by 8 bases and J by 2 bases, with 12 bases between them. The V gene's germline CDR1 is ENHRY and CDR2 SYGVKD. CDR3 protein: CAIDGGLNTEAFF. As DNA, the CDR3 is TGTGCCATCGACGGCGGATTAAACACTGAAGCTTTCTTT.

The gene calls are TRBV6-6 and TRBJ2-7; 9 nucleotides line up with TRBD1. Germline V CDR1 and CDR2: MNHNY, SVGAGI (reference sequence). The CDR3 runs 15 residues. V lost 6 bases and J lost 2; bases outside the gene matches: 8. The CDR3 sequence: CASRITGGGPYEQYF. The CDR3 coding sequence is TGTGCCAGCAGAATAACAGGGGGCGGTCCCTACGAGCAGTACTTC.

The V call is TRBV11-2, the J call TRBJ2-3; unclear D gene. The germline V gene encodes CDR1 SGHAT and CDR2 FQNNGV. This CDR3 comprises 16 residues. Between the trimmed V and J ends, which lost 3 bases and 2 bases, there was a span of 15 bases. CDR3 in amino acids: CASSLYFSTSTDTQYF. The DNA of the CDR3 is TGTGCCAGCAGCTTGTATTTCTCTACTTCCACAGATACGCAGTATTTT.

DNA for the CDR3: TGTGCCTGGGAGACTAGCGGGGGGGCCTCGGGAGTCACCGGGGAGCTGTTTTTT. This gives the protein CAWETSGGASGVTGELFF. This chain uses TRBV30 with TRBJ2-2, with 14 bases that match TRBD2. There are 18 residues in the CDR3. The germline V gene encodes CDR1 GTSNPN and CDR2 SVGIG (reference sequence). After removal of 5 bases from V and 4 bases from J, the junction contained 12 bases not matched to a gene.

The chain recombines TRBV27 with TRBJ1-1; tentatively, D is TRBD1 (6 bases). This CDR3 comprises 12 residues. Germline V gives CDR1 MNHEY, CDR2 SMNVEV (reference sequence). V was shortened by 5 bases and J by 6 bases, with 10 bases between the two germline ends. This CDR3 reads CASSIQGAEAFF. CDR3 DNA sequence: TGTGCCAGCAGTATACAGGGCGCTGAAGCTTTCTTT.

In its sample, this clone was seen a few times. The chain has TRBV4-3 and TRBJ1-2; 9 bases line up with TRBD1. Germline V gene sequence: CDR1 LGHNA, CDR2 YSLEER. J gave up 0 bases and V 4 bases, and 3 bases lay outside the gene matches. This CDR3 region has 15 residues. The CDR3: CASSPRTGANYGYTF. As DNA, the CDR3 is TGCGCCAGCAGCCCCCGGACAGGGGCTAACTATGGCTACACCTTC.

This clone was seen once. The CDR3 coding sequence is TGTGCCAGCAGTTTCTACAGGGACAATCAGCCCCAGCATTTT. Translated: CASSFYRDNQPQHF. The gene calls are TRBV28 and TRBJ1-5, with a weak D call TRBD1 (6 bases). The CDR3 is made up of 14 amino acids. Deletions cut 3 bases from V and 3 bases from J, with 9 bases between. Germline V gene sequence: CDR1 MDHEN, CDR2 SYDVKM.

This clone was observed once. This chain links TRBV4-3 with TRBJ1-5; D gene unclear. V was shortened by 1 base and J by 3 bases, with 13 bases between the two germline ends. The germline CDR1 and CDR2 sequences are LGHNA and YSLEER. The CDR3 has 16 residues. CDR3 amino acids: CASSQAAGSVNQPQHF. Written as DNA, the CDR3 is TGCGCCAGCAGCCAAGCAGCCGGGAGCGTCAATCAGCCCCAGCATTTT.

This clone was detected a few times. The rearrangement uses TRBV19 and TRBJ1-1; the match to TRBD1 covers 7 bases. The germline gives CDR1 LNHDA, CDR2 SQIVND (reference sequence). The CDR3 runs to 13 residues. Unmatched junction bases numbered 7, after V lost 7 bases and J lost 5 bases. The CDR3 reads CASTQGPRTEAFF. CDR3 nucleotides: TGTGCCAGTACACAGGGGCCGCGAACTGAAGCTTTCTTT.

Comments on this clone: It is unclear where the CDR3 begins or ends on the DNA, so no DNA is shown, and the CDR3 is as TCRdb lists it. The chain is built from TRBV27 and TRBJ2-7; no DNA check was done on the table's D call, TRBD1. The CDR3 totals 16 residues, both ends included. Germline-derived CDR1 and CDR2 are MNHEY and SMNVEV (reference sequence). The CDR3 is CASSSSHGTGGYEQYF.

The DNA for the CDR3 is TGTGCCAGCAGCTTGATTAGTTCAACTAATGAAAAACTGTTTTTT. Amino acid sequence: CASSLISSTNEKLFF. V is TRBV7-6 and J is TRBJ1-4; D is undetermined. V was cut by 3 bases and J by 0 bases, with 8 bases left in between. CDR1 SGHVS and CDR2 FNYEAQ come from the germline V gene. This CDR3 has 15 residues.